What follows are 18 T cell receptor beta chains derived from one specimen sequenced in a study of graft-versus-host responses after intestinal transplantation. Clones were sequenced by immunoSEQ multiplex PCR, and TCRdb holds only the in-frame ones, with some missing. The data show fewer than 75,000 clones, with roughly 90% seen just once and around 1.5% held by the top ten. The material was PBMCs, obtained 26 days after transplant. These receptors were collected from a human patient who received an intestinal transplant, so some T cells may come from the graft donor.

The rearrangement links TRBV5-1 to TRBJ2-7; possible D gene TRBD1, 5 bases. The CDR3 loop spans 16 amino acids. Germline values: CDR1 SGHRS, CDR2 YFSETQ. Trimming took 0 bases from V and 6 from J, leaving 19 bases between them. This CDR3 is CASSLDEETASPEQYF. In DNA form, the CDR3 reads TGCGCCAGCAGCTTGGACGAGGAGACAGCTTCCCCCGAGCAGTACTTC.

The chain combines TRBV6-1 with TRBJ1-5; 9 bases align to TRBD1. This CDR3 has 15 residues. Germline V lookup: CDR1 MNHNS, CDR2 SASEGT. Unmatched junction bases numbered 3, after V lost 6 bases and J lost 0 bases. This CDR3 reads CASRYRGLSNQPQHF. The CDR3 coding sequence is TGTGCCAGCAGATACAGGGGGCTTAGCAATCAGCCCCAGCATTTT.

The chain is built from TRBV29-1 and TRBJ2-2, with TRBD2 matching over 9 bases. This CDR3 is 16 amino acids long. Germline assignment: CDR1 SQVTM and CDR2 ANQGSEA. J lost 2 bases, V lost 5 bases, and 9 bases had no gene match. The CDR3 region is CSVIGLAGTNTGELFF. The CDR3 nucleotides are TGCAGCGTTATCGGGCTAGCGGGAACAAACACCGGGGAGCTGTTTTTT.

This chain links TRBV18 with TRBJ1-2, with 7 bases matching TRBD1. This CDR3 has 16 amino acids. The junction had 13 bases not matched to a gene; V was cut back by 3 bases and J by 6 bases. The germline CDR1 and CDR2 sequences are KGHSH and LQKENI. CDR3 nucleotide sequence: TGTGCCAGCTCACCCAGAACAGGGGAAGAGGTAGATGGCTACACCTTC. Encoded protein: CASSPRTGEEVDGYTF.

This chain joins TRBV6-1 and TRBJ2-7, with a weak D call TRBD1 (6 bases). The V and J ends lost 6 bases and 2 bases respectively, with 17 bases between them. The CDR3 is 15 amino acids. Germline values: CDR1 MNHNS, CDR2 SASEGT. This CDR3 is CASSHTAQGTYEQYV. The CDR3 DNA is TGTGCCAGCAGCCATACCGCACAGGGAACCTACGAGCAGTACGTC.

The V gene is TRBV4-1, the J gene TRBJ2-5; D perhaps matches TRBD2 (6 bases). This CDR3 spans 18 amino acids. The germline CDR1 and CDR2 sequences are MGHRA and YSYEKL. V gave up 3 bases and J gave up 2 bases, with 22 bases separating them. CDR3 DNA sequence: TGCGCCAGCAGCCAGGGGGGATGGGGGTATGTGCTACAAGAGACCCAGTACTTC. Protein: CASSQGGWGYVLQETQYF.

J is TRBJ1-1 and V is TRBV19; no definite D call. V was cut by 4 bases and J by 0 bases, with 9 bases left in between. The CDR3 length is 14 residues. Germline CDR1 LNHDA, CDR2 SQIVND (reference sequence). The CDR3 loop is CASSTLGVNTEAFF. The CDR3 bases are TGTGCCAGTAGTACCCTCGGAGTGAACACTGAAGCTTTCTTT.

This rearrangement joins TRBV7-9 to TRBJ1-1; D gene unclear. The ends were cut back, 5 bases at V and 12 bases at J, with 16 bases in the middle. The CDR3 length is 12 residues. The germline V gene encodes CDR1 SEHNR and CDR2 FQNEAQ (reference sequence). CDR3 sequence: CASSPAGRETFF. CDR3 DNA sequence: TGTGCCAGCAGCCCTGCGGGGAGGGAAACTTTCTTT.

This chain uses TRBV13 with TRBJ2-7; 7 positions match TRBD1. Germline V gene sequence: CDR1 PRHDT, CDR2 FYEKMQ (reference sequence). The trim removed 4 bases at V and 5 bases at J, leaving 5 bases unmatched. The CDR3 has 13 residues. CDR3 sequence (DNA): TGTGCCAGCAGCTCGGACAGGACGCACGAGCAGTACTTC. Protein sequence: CASSSDRTHEQYF.

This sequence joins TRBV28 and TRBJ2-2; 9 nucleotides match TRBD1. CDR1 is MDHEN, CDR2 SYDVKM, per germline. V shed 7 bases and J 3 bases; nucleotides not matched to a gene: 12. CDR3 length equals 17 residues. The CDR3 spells CASTIWPGQGHTGELFF. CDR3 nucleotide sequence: TGTGCCAGCACCATTTGGCCGGGACAGGGCCACACCGGGGAGCTGTTTTTT.

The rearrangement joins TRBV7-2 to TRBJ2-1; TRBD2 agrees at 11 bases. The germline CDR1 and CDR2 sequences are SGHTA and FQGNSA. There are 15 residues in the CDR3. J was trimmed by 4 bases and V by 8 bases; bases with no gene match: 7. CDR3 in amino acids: CASGYSGRGYNEQFF. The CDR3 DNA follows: TGTGCCAGCGGGTATAGCGGGAGGGGTTACAATGAGCAGTTCTTC.

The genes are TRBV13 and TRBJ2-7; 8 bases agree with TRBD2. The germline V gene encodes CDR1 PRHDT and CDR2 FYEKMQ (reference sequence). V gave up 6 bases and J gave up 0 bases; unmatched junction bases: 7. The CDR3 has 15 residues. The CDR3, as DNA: TGTGCCAGCAGACCCGGACTAGCCAGCTCCTACGAGCAGTACTTC. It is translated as CASRPGLASSYEQYF.

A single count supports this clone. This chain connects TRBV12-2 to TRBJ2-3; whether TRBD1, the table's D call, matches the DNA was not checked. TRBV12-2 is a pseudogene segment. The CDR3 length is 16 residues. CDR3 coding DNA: TGTGCAAGTCGCTTAATGTGGACACGTCGCACAGATACGCAGTATTTT. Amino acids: CASRLMWTRRTDTQYF.

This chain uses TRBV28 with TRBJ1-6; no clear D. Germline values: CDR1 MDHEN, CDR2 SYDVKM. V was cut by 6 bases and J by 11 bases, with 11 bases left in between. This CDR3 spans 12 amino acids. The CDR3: CASSPLRAPLHF. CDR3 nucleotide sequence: TGTGCCAGCAGCCCACTTCGTGCACCCCTCCACTTT.

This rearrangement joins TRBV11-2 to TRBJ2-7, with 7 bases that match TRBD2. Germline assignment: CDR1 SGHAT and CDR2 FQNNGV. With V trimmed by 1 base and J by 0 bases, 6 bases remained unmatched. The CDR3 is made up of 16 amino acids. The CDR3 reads CASSLGEGPGSYEQYF. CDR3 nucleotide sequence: TGTGCCAGCAGCTTAGGGGAGGGCCCGGGCTCCTACGAGCAGTACTTC.

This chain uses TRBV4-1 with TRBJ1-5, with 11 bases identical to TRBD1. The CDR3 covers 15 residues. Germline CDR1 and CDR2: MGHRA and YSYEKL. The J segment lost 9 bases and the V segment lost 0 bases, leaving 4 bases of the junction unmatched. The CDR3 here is CASSQDWTGGRPQHF. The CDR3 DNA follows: TGCGCCAGCAGCCAAGATTGGACAGGGGGCCGGCCCCAGCATTTT.

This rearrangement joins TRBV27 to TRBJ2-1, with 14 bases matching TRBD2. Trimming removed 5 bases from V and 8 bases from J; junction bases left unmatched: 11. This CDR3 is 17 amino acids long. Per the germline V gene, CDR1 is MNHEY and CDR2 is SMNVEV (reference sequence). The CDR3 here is CASSVLGGLAGVYEQFF. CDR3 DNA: TGTGCCAGCAGTGTCCTGGGGGGACTAGCGGGAGTATATGAGCAGTTCTTC.

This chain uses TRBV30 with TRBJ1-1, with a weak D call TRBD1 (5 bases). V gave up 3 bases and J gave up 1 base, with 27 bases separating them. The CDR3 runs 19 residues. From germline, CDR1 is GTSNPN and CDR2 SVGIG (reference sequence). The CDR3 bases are TGTGCCTGGAGACGCTGCGCCGTGGTCATCGGAGGGACGAACACTGAAGCTTTCTTT. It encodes CAWRRCAVVIGGTNTEAFF.